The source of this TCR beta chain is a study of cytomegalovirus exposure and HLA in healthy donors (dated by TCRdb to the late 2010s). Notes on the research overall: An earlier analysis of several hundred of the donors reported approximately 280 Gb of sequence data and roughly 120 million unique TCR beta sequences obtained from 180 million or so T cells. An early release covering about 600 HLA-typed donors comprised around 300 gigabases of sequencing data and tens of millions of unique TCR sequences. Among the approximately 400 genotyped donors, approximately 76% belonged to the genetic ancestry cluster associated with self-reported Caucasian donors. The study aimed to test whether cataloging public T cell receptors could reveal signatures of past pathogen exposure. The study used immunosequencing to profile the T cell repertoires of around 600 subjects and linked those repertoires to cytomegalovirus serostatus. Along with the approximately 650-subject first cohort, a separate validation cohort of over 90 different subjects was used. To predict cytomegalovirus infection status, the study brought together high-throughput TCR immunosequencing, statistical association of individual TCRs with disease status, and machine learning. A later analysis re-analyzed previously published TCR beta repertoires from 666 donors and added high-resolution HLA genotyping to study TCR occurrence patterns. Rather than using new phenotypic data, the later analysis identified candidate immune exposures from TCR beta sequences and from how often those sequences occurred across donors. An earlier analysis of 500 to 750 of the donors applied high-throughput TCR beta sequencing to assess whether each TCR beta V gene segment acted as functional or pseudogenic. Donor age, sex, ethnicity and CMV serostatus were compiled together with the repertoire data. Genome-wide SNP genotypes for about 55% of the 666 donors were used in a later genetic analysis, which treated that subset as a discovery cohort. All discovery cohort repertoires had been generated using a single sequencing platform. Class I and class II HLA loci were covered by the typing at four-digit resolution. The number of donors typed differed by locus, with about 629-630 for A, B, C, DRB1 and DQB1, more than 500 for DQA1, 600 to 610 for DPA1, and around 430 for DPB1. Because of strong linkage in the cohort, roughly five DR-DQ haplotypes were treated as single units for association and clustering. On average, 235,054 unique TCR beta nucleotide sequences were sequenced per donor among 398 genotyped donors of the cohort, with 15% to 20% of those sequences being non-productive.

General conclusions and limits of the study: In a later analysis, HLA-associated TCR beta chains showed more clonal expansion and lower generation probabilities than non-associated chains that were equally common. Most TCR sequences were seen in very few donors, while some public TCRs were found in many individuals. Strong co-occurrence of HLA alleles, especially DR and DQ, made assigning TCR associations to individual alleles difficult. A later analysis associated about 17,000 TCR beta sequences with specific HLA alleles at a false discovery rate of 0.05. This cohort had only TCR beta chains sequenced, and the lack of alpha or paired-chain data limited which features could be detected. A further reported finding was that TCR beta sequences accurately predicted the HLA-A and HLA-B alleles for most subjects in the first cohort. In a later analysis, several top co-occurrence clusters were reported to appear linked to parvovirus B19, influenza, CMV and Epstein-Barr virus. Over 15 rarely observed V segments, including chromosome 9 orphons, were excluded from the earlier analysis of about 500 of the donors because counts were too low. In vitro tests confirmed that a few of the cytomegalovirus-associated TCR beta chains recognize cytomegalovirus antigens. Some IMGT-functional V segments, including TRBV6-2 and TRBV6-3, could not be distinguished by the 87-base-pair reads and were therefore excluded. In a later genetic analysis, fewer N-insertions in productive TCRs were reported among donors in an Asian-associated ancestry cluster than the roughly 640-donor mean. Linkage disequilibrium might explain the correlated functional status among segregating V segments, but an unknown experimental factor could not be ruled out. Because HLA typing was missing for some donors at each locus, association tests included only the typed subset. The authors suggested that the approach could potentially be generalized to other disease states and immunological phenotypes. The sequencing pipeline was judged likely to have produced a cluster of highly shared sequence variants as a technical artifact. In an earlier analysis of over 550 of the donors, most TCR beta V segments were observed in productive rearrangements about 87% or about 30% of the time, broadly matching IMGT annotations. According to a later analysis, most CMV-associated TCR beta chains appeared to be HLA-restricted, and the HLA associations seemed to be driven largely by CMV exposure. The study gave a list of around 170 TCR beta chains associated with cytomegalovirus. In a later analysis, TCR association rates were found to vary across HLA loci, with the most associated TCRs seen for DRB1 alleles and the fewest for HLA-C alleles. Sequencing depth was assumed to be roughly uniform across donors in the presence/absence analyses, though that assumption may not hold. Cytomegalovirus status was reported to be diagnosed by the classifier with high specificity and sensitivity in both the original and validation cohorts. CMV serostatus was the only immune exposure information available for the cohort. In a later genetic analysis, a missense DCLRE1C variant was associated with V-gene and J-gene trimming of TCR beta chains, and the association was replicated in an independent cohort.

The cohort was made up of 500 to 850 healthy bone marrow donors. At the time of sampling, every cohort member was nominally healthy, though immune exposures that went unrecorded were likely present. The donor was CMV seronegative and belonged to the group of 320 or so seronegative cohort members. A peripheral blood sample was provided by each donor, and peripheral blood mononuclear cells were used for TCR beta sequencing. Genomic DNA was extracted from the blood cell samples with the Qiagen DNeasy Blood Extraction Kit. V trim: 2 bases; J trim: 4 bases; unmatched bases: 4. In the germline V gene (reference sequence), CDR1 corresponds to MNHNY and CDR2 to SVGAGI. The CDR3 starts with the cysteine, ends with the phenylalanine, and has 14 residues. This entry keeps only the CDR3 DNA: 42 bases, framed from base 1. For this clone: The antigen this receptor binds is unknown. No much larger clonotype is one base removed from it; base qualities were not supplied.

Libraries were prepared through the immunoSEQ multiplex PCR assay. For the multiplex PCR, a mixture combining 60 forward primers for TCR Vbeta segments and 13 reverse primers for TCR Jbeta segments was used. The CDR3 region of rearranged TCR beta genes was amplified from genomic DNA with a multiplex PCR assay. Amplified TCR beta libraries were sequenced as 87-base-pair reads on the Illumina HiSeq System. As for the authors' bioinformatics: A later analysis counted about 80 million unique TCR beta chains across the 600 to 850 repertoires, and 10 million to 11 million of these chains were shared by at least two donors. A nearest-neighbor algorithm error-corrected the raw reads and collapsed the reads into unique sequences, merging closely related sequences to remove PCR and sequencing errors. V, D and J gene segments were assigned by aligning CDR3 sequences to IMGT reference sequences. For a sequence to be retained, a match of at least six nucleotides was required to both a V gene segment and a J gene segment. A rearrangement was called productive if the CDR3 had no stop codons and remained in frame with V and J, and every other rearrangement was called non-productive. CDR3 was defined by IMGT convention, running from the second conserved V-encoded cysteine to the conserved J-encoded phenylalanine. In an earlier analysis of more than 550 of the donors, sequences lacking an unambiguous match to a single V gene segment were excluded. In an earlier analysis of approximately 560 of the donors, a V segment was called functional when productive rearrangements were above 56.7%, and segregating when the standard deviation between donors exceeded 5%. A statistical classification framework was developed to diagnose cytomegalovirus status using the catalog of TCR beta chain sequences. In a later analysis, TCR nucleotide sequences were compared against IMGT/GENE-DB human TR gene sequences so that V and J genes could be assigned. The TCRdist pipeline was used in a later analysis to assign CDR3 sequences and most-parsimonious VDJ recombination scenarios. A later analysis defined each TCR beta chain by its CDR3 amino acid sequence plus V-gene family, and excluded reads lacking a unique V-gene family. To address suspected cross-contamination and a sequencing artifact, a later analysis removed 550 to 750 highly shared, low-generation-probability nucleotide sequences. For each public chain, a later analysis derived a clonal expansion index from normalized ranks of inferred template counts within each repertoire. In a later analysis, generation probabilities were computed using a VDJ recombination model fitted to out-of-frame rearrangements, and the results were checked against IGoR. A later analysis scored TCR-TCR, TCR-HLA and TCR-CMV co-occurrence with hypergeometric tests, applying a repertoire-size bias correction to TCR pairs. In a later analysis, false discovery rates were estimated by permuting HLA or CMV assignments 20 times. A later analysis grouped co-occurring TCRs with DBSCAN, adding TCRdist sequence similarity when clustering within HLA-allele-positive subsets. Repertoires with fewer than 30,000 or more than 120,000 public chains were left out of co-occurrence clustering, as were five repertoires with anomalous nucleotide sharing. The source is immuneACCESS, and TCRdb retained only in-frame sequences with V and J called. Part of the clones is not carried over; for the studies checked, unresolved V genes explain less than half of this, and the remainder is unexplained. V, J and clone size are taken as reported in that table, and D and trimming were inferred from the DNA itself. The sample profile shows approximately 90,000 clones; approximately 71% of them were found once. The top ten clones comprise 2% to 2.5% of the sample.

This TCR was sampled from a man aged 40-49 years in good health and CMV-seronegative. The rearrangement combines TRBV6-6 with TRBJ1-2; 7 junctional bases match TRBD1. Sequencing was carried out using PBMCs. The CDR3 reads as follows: CASSYGTESYGYTF. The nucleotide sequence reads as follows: TGTGCCAGCAGTTACGGGACAGAAAGCTATGGCTACACCTTC.